This record covers a single TCR beta chain. Its antigen is still unknown. PCR employed 60 Vbeta and 13 Jbeta primers. Per the study methods: Per a later analysis, the number of unique TCR beta chains was some 82 million, of which 10 million to 11 million were shared. Data came from immunoSEQ multiplex PCR; TCRdb stores just in-frame clones and leaves some out. V, J and clone size reflect that table, while D and trimming were determined from the DNA. Of some 110,000 clones in the sample, about 81% were seen once. These data originate in a study of cytomegalovirus exposure and HLA in healthy donors. Findings and caveats of the study: A later analysis linked a missense variant in DCLRE1C to the trimming of TCR beta V and J genes.

The CDR3 has 16 residues. The ends were cut back, 4 bases at V and 5 bases at J, with 17 bases in the middle. CDR1 is WNHNN and CDR2 is SYGVQD in the germline V gene (reference sequence). The rearrangement links TRBV10-1 to TRBJ2-2, with D possibly TRBD2 on 6 matching bases. The sample consisted of PBMCs. The receptor was derived from a man aged 25 to 40 in good health and CMV-seronegative. CDR3 protein: CASSAGGSRVTGELFF. The DNA of the CDR3 is TGCGCCAGCAGTGCTGGGGGGAGTAGAGTAACCGGGGAGCTGTTTTTT.